The T cell receptor (beta chain) under discussion was sequenced for a study of cytomegalovirus exposure and HLA in healthy donors (dated by TCRdb to the late 2010s). For context, the study as a whole: An earlier analysis of several hundred of the donors reported 250 to 350 Gb of sequence data and 95 million to 120 million unique TCR beta sequences obtained from about 179 million T cells. Class I and class II HLA loci were covered by the typing at four-digit resolution. The study combined high-throughput TCR immunosequencing, statistical association of individual TCRs with disease status, and machine learning to predict cytomegalovirus infection status. Among the approximately 400 genotyped donors, 75% to 90% belonged to the genetic ancestry cluster associated with self-reported Caucasian donors. Donor age, sex, ethnicity and CMV serostatus were compiled together with the repertoire data. Among some 410 genotyped donors of the cohort, an average of approximately 200,000 unique TCR beta nucleotide sequences was sequenced per donor, of which roughly 17% were non-productive. The study aimed to test whether signatures of past pathogen exposure could be identified by cataloging public T cell receptors. The study used immunosequencing to profile the T cell repertoires of 666 subjects and linked those repertoires to cytomegalovirus serostatus. Every discovery cohort repertoire had been produced on one sequencing platform. Because of strong linkage in the cohort, roughly five DR-DQ haplotypes were treated as single units for association and clustering. In a later analysis, previously published TCR beta repertoires from 670 or so donors were re-analyzed and high-resolution HLA genotyping was added so that TCR occurrence patterns could be studied. An early release that covered fewer than 800 HLA-typed donors contained 250 to 350 gigabases of sequencing data and around 80 million unique TCR sequences. The later analysis used no new phenotypic data to find candidate immune exposures, relying instead on TCR beta sequences and their occurrence across donors. Along with the roughly 700-subject first cohort, a separate validation cohort of about 110 different subjects was used. Typing coverage differed by locus: A, B, C, DRB1 and DQB1 were typed in roughly 620-640 donors, DQA1 in 522, DPA1 in 600 to 610, and DPB1 in 450 to 480. An earlier analysis of some 500 of the donors used high-throughput TCR beta sequencing to judge whether each TCR beta V gene segment behaved as functional or pseudogenic. A later genetic analysis took genome-wide SNP genotypes for about 55% of the 666 donors and used that subset as a discovery cohort. Overall study outcomes, separate from this receptor: A further reported finding was that TCR beta sequences accurately predicted the HLA-A and HLA-B alleles for most subjects in the first cohort. This cohort had only TCR beta chains sequenced, and the lack of alpha or paired-chain data limited which features could be detected. In an earlier analysis of about 600 of the donors, most TCR beta V segments appeared in productive rearrangements about 87% or about 30% of the time, broadly matching IMGT annotations. Cytomegalovirus status was reported to be diagnosed by the classifier with high specificity and sensitivity in both the original and validation cohorts. Because some donors lacked HLA typing at each locus, the association tests relied only on the typed subset. The study listed approximately 160 TCR beta chains as associated with cytomegalovirus. Some IMGT-functional V segments, including TRBV6-2 and TRBV6-3, could not be told apart with the 87-base-pair reads, so those segments were excluded. A later analysis associated about 18,000 TCR beta sequences with specific HLA alleles at a false discovery rate of 0.05. In a later analysis, HLA-associated TCR beta chains were found to be more clonally expanded and to have lower generation probabilities than equally common non-associated chains. The presence/absence analyses assumed that sequencing depth was roughly uniform across donors, and that assumption may not be true. Linkage disequilibrium might explain the correlated functional status among segregating V segments, but an unknown experimental factor could not be excluded. According to the authors, the approach could potentially be generalized to other disease states and immunological phenotypes. Compared with the 666-donor mean, donors in an Asian-associated ancestry cluster had fewer N-insertions in productive TCRs, according to a later genetic analysis. A later analysis found that TCR association rates varied across HLA loci, with DRB1 alleles showing the most associated TCRs and HLA-C alleles the fewest. A cluster of highly shared sequence variants was judged likely to represent a technical artifact of the sequencing pipeline. Strong co-occurrence of HLA alleles, especially DR and DQ, made assigning TCR associations to individual alleles difficult. According to a later analysis, parvovirus B19, influenza, CMV and Epstein-Barr virus appeared linked to several top co-occurrence clusters. Most CMV-associated TCR beta chains appeared to be HLA-restricted in a later analysis, and the HLA associations seemed to be driven largely by CMV exposure. The only immune exposure information available for the cohort was CMV serostatus. Most TCR sequences were seen in very few donors, while some public TCRs were found in many individuals. Three of the identified cytomegalovirus-associated TCR beta chains were confirmed in vitro to be specific for cytomegalovirus antigens. V-gene and J-gene trimming of TCR beta chains was associated with a missense DCLRE1C variant in a later genetic analysis, and the association was replicated in an independent cohort. The earlier analysis of some 540 of the donors excluded about 16 rarely observed V segments, including chromosome 9 orphons, because counts were too low.

Libraries were built with the immunoSEQ multiplex PCR assay. For the multiplex PCR, a mixture combining 60 forward primers for TCR Vbeta segments and 13 reverse primers for TCR Jbeta segments was used. The CDR3 region of rearranged TCR beta genes was amplified from genomic DNA by a multiplex PCR assay. The amplified TCR beta libraries were sequenced on the Illumina HiSeq System as 87-base-pair reads. The paper's data handling went like this. In a later analysis, roughly 80 million unique TCR beta chains were counted across the roughly 670 repertoires, and roughly 9.9 million of these chains were shared by at least two donors. A nearest-neighbor algorithm error-corrected the raw reads and collapsed the reads into unique sequences, merging closely related sequences to remove PCR and sequencing errors. Alignment of CDR3 sequences to IMGT reference sequences was used to assign V, D and J gene segments. Each retained sequence needed at least a six-nucleotide match to both a V gene segment and a J gene segment. Rearrangements were classified as productive when the CDR3 lacked stop codons and remained in frame with V and J, and all other rearrangements were classified as non-productive. CDR3 was defined by IMGT convention, running from the second conserved V-encoded cysteine to the conserved J-encoded phenylalanine. In an earlier analysis of approximately 590 of the donors, sequences lacking an unambiguous match to a single V gene segment were excluded. In an earlier analysis of some 590 of the donors, a V segment was called functional when productive rearrangements were above 56.7%, and segregating when the standard deviation between donors exceeded 5%. A statistical classification framework was built for diagnosing cytomegalovirus status from the catalog of TCR beta chain sequences. A later analysis assigned V and J genes by comparing TCR nucleotide sequences with IMGT/GENE-DB human TR gene sequences. The TCRdist pipeline was used in a later analysis to assign CDR3 sequences and most-parsimonious VDJ recombination scenarios. A later analysis defined each TCR beta chain by its CDR3 amino acid sequence plus V-gene family, and excluded reads lacking a unique V-gene family. In a later analysis, approximately 590 highly shared, low-generation-probability nucleotide sequences were removed to address suspected cross-contamination and a sequencing artifact. In a later analysis, a clonal expansion index was calculated for each public chain from normalized within-repertoire ranks of inferred template counts. In a later analysis, generation probabilities were computed using a VDJ recombination model fitted to out-of-frame rearrangements, and the results were checked against IGoR. In a later analysis, TCR-TCR, TCR-HLA and TCR-CMV co-occurrence was scored with hypergeometric tests, and a repertoire-size bias correction was applied to TCR pairs. A later analysis estimated false discovery rates by permuting HLA or CMV assignments 20 times. In a later analysis, co-occurring TCRs were grouped using DBSCAN, and TCRdist sequence similarity was added for clustering within HLA-allele-positive subsets. Repertoires with fewer than 30,000 or more than 120,000 public chains were left out of co-occurrence clustering, as were a few repertoires with anomalous nucleotide sharing. TCRdb retrieved this table from immuneACCESS and kept in-frame rearrangements only. Not all clones are present; in checked studies, unresolved V genes account for under half, and no reason is known for the remainder. D and trimming were read from the DNA, whereas the V and J calls and clone size are those reported in that table. This sample gives roughly 190,000 clones in total; about 70% of them show up just once. 1.5% to 2% of the sample lies in the top ten.

Points on this clone: This receptor's antigen is unknown. Base qualities are missing; no much larger clone stands one base away.

The cohort was made up of approximately 700 healthy bone marrow donors. Cohort members were all nominally healthy when sampled, although unrecorded immune exposures were likely present. The donor tested CMV seronegative, placing the donor among the approximately 400 seronegative members of the cohort. Every donor gave a peripheral blood sample, and the peripheral blood mononuclear cells from that sample were used for TCR beta sequencing. Genomic DNA extraction from the blood cell samples was performed with the Qiagen DNeasy Blood Extraction Kit. For this chain, trimming is 6 bases at the V end and 4 bases at the J end, and the number of junction bases without a gene match is 9. Reading the germline V gene (reference sequence) gives CDR1 LNHDA and CDR2 SQIVND. CDR3 length: 15 amino acids, cysteine to phenylalanine. Of the read, only the CDR3 DNA is kept; its 45 bases are in frame from base 1.

The sequence links TRBV19 to TRBJ1-2, with 9 junctional bases fitting TRBD1. This clonotype originated in a woman younger than 45 in good health and CMV-seronegative. The sample was PBMCs. The DNA is TGTGCCAGTAGGGACCCGACAGGGGGTGTCTATGGCTACACCTTC. This is translated as CASRDPTGGVYGYTF.